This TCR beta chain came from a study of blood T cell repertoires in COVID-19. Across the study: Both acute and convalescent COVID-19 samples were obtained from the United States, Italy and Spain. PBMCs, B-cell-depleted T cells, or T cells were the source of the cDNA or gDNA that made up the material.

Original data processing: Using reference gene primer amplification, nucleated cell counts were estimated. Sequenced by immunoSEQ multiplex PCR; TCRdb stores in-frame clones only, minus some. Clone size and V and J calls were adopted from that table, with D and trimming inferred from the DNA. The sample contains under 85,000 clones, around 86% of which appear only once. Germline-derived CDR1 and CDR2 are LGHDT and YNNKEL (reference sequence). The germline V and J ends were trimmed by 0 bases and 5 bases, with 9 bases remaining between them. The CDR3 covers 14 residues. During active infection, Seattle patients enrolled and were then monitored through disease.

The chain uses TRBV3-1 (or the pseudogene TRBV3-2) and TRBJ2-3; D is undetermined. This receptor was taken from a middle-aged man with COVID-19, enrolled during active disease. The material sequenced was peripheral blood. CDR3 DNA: TGTGCCAGCAGCCAAGAGGGCTCCATAGATACGCAGTATTTT. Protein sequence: CASSQEGSIDTQYF.